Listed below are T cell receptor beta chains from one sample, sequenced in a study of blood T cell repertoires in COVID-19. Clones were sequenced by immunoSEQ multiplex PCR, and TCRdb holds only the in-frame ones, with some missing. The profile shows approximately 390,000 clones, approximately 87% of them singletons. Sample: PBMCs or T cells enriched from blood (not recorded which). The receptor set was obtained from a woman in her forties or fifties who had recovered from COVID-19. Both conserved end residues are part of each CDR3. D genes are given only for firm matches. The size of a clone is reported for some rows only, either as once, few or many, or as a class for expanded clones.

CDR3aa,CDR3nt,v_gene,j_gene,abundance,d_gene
CASSDSSYNSPLHF,TGTGCCAGCAGCGACAGCTCCTATAATTCACCCCTCCACTTT,TRBV7-8,TRBJ1-6,NA,NA
CASSLAGGTGNTIYF,TGTGCCAGCAGCTTGGCTGGTGGCACTGGAAACACCATATATTTT,TRBV5-4,TRBJ1-3,NA,NA
CASFMGLLEQFF,TGTGCCAGCTTTATGGGACTACTCGAGCAGTTCTTC,TRBV2,TRBJ2-1,NA,TRBD2
CASSYSTGGRYTF,TGTGCCAGCAGTTACTCGACAGGGGGTCGCTACACCTTC,TRBV6-5,TRBJ1-2,NA,TRBD1
CASNDRYNEQFF,TGTGCCAGTAACGACAGATACAATGAGCAGTTCTTC,TRBV19,TRBJ2-1,NA,NA
CASTIRGGTSDPADNEQFF,TGTGCCAGCACCATAAGGGGGGGCACCTCGGACCCGGCGGATAATGAGCAGTTCTTC,TRBV7-2,TRBJ2-1,NA,NA
CASSVVAGAGTGELFF,TGTGCCAGCAGCGTAGTCGCGGGGGCTGGGACCGGGGAGCTGTTTTTT,TRBV9,TRBJ2-2,NA,NA
CASSQTGAGNTIYF,TGTGCCAGCAGCCAGACAGGGGCTGGAAACACCATATATTTT,TRBV3-1/TRBV3-2,TRBJ1-3,NA,TRBD1
CASSLVYKGEAFF,TGTGCCAGCAGCTTAGTTTATAAGGGGGAAGCTTTCTTT,TRBV7-2,TRBJ1-1,NA,NA
CASSIAGGRNEQFF,TGTGCCAGTAGTATAGCGGGGGGCCGGAATGAGCAGTTCTTC,TRBV19,TRBJ2-1,NA,NA
CASSYSRELSEKLFF,TGTGCCAGCAGTTACTCGCGGGAGTTGAGTGAAAAACTGTTTTTT,TRBV6-6,TRBJ1-4,NA,NA
CASSWGQGAYEQYF,TGCGCCAGCAGCTGGGGACAGGGGGCCTACGAGCAGTACTTC,TRBV5-1,TRBJ2-7,NA,TRBD1
CASSQLRQVHGNTEAFF,TGCGCCAGCAGCCAGTTACGGCAGGTCCACGGGAACACTGAAGCTTTCTTT,TRBV4-1,TRBJ1-1,NA,NA
CASSLASGGGNTIYF,TGTGCCAGCAGTTTAGCCTCAGGGGGCGGAAACACCATATATTTT,TRBV28,TRBJ1-3,NA,TRBD1
CASSTPRQLYGYTF,TGTGCCAGCAGTACCCCCCGACAGCTCTATGGCTACACCTTC,TRBV28,TRBJ1-2,NA,NA
CAIAQSSGANVLTF,TGTGCCATCGCACAGAGCTCTGGGGCCAACGTCCTGACTTTC,TRBV28,TRBJ2-6,NA,NA
CASSEGGRDSPLHF,TGTGCCAGCAGCGAGGGGGGGCGTGATTCACCCCTCCACTTT,TRBV9,TRBJ1-6,NA,NA
CAINDRDRESRSYGYTF,TGTGCCATCAACGACCGGGACAGGGAAAGTAGGAGCTATGGCTACACCTTC,TRBV10-3,TRBJ1-2,NA,TRBD1
CASSQAPQESGNTIYF,TGTGCCAGCAGCCAGGCCCCGCAGGAATCTGGAAACACCATATATTTT,TRBV4-2,TRBJ1-3,NA,NA
CASSPGVGGGQPQHF,TGTGCCAGCAGCCCCGGGGTCGGGGGAGGTCAGCCCCAGCATTTT,TRBV3-1/TRBV3-2,TRBJ1-5,NA,NA
CATSGSPGTGGTEAFF,TGTGCCACCAGTGGGAGCCCTGGGACAGGGGGCACTGAAGCTTTCTTT,TRBV24-1,TRBJ1-1,NA,TRBD1
CASSPLRAGGPPNTQYF,TGTGCCAGCAGCCCCCTCCGGGCGGGGGGCCCTCCCAATACGCAGTATTTT,TRBV27,TRBJ2-3,once,TRBD2
CASSSRQVGGVRGYTF,TGTGCCAGCAGCTCCCGGCAGGTCGGAGGGGTAAGGGGCTACACCTTC,TRBV5-5,TRBJ1-2,NA,NA
CASSFRGRRTEAFF,TGTGCCAGCAGTTTCCGGGGAAGGCGAACTGAAGCTTTCTTT,TRBV28,TRBJ1-1,NA,NA
CATSRGVAGTDTQYF,TGTGCCACCAGCAGGGGGGTAGCGGGGACAGATACGCAGTATTTT,TRBV15,TRBJ2-3,NA,TRBD2
CASSEARGGRLDGYTF,TGTGCCAGCAGTGAAGCGCGAGGGGGCAGGCTTGATGGCTACACCTTC,TRBV2,TRBJ1-2,NA,TRBD1
CASSPWTSGVPRGETQYF,TGTGCCAGCAGTCCATGGACTAGCGGGGTCCCTCGGGGGGAGACCCAGTACTTC,TRBV27,TRBJ2-5,NA,TRBD2
CASTTIIGGRSGYTF,TGTGCCAGCACTACTATTATCGGGGGGCGGAGTGGCTACACCTTC,TRBV6-5,TRBJ1-2,NA,NA
CASRSGLDSLRDGYTF,TGCGCCAGCAGATCAGGCCTGGACAGCCTCAGGGATGGCTACACCTTC,TRBV5-1,TRBJ1-2,NA,NA
CAISDRDNSNQPQHF,TGTGCCATCAGTGACAGGGATAATAGCAATCAGCCCCAGCATTTT,TRBV10-3,TRBJ1-5,NA,NA
CATSRDRGNTIYF,TGTGCCACCAGCAGAGATCGGGGGAACACCATATATTTT,TRBV15,TRBJ1-3,NA,NA
CASGGGGELFF,TGTGCCAGCGGGGGGGGCGGGGAGCTGTTTTTT,TRBV5-4,TRBJ2-2,NA,TRBD2
CASSILAERRYGYTF,TGTGCCAGTAGTATTTTGGCAGAGCGGCGGTATGGCTACACCTTC,TRBV19,TRBJ1-2,NA,NA
CASSQPGRYNEQFF,TGCGCCAGCAGCCAGCCGGGGAGATACAATGAGCAGTTCTTC,TRBV4-1,TRBJ2-1,NA,NA
CASSLGQNGYTF,TGCGCCAGCAGCTTGGGGCAGAATGGCTACACCTTC,TRBV5-1,TRBJ1-2,few,NA
CASSPRQGMNTEAFF,TGTGCCAGCTCACCTAGACAGGGAATGAACACTGAAGCTTTCTTT,TRBV18,TRBJ1-1,NA,TRBD1
CASSSTGGLYGYTF,TGTGCCAGCAGTTCGACAGGGGGCCTATATGGCTACACCTTC,TRBV27,TRBJ1-2,NA,TRBD1
CASSRWGSPGMNTEAFF,TGCGCCAGCAGCCGGTGGGGTTCCCCAGGGATGAACACTGAAGCTTTCTTT,TRBV5-1,TRBJ1-1,NA,NA
CASTRARDQPQHF,TGTGCCAGCACCCGCGCTCGGGATCAGCCCCAGCATTTT,TRBV6-5,TRBJ1-5,NA,NA
CASSLGGSHTIYF,TGTGCCAGCAGCCTCGGGGGATCGCACACCATATATTTT,TRBV3-1/TRBV3-2,TRBJ1-3,few,NA
CASSLTGDRGETQYF,TGTGCCAGCAGCCTGACAGGGGATCGAGGGGAGACCCAGTACTTC,TRBV7-4,TRBJ2-5,NA,TRBD1
CASSQTMNTEAFF,TGTGCCAGCAGTCAGACTATGAACACTGAAGCTTTCTTT,TRBV6-5,TRBJ1-1,once,NA
CASGRTTTYEQYF,TGTGCCAGCGGCCGGACTACTACCTACGAGCAGTACTTC,TRBV11-1,TRBJ2-7,NA,NA
CASSQRAGINNEQFF,TGTGCCAGCAGCCAGAGGGCGGGGATAAACAATGAGCAGTTCTTC,TRBV3-1/TRBV3-2,TRBJ2-1,NA,NA
CASSRQGAGTEAFF,TGTGCCAGCAGTAGACAGGGGGCGGGCACTGAAGCTTTCTTT,TRBV6-5,TRBJ1-1,NA,TRBD1
CASSPGQPTGELFF,TGCGCCAGCAGCCCGGGACAGCCCACCGGGGAGCTGTTTTTT,TRBV5-1,TRBJ2-2,few,TRBD1
CASPEETMNTEAFF,TGTGCCAGTCCTGAGGAGACTATGAACACTGAAGCTTTCTTT,TRBV7-9,TRBJ1-1,NA,NA
CASRPPGRGNSPLHF,TGTGCCAGCCGCCCGCCCGGACGGGGGAATTCACCCCTCCACTTT,TRBV11-2,TRBJ1-6,NA,NA
CASSDEGVGAEAFF,TGTGCCAGCAGTGACGAGGGGGTTGGCGCTGAAGCTTTCTTT,TRBV6-1,TRBJ1-1,NA,NA
CASSLLSGGYTF,TGTGCCAGCAGCTTACTCTCGGGGGGCTACACCTTC,TRBV7-3,TRBJ1-2,NA,NA
CASSYDGKRQETQYF,TGTGCCAGCAGTTACGATGGCAAGCGCCAAGAGACCCAGTACTTC,TRBV6-5,TRBJ2-5,once,NA
CASSRRSTGTEAFF,TGTGCCAGCAGTAGACGGTCCACAGGGACTGAAGCTTTCTTT,TRBV2,TRBJ1-1,NA,NA
CAIRPVQRLAGGDTQYF,TGTGCCATCCGCCCCGTTCAACGACTAGCGGGAGGAGATACGCAGTATTTT,TRBV10-3,TRBJ2-3,NA,TRBD2
CASSLDQGAEKLFF,TGTGCCAGCAGCTTAGATCAGGGGGCGGAAAAACTGTTTTTT,TRBV7-2,TRBJ1-4,NA,TRBD1
CASSRAGGLLETQYF,TGTGCCAGCAGCCGAGCGGGGGGGCTTTTGGAGACCCAGTACTTC,TRBV28,TRBJ2-5,NA,TRBD2
CAISDTGGAGELFF,TGTGCCATCAGTGACACCGGCGGGGCCGGGGAGCTGTTTTTT,TRBV10-3,TRBJ2-2,NA,NA
CASSLEGSGTDTQYF,TGCGCCAGCAGCTTGGAGGGTAGCGGGACGGATACGCAGTATTTT,TRBV5-1,TRBJ2-3,NA,TRBD2